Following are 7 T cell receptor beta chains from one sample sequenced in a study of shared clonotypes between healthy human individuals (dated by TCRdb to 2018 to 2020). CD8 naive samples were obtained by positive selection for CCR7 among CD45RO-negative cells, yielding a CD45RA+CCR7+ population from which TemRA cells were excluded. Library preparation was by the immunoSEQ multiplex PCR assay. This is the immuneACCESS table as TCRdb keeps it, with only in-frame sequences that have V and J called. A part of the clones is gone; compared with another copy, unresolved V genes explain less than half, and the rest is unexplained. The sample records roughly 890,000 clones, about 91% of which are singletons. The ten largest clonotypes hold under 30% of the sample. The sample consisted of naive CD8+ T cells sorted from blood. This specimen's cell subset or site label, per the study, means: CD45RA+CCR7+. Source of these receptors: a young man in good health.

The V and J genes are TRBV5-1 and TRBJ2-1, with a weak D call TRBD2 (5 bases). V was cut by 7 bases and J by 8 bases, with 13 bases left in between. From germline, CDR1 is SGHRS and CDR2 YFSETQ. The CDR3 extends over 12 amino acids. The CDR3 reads CASGLRVDEQFF. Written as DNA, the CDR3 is TGCGCCAGCGGGTTGAGGGTGGATGAGCAGTTCTTC.

The CDR3 is CASSDPKDTQYF. CDR3 sequence (DNA): TGTGCCAGCAGTGATCCCAAAGATACGCAGTATTTT. The gene calls are TRBV25-1 and TRBJ2-3; D is unresolved. Trimming shortened V by 3 bases and J by 5 bases, and 6 bases separated the two germline ends. Germline CDR1 is MGHDK and CDR2 is SYGVNS. The CDR3 spans 12 residues.

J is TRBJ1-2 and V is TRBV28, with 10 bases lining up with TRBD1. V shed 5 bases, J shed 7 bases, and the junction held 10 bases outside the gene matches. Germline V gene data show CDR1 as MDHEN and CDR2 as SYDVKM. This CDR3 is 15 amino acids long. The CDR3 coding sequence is TGTGCCAGCAGTCTTCCTCGGACAGGGGGAAGTGGCTACACCTTC. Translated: CASSLPRTGGSGYTF.

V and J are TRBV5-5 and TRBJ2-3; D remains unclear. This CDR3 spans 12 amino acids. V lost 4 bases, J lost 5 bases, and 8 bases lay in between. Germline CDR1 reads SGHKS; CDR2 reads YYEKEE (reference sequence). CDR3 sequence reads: CASSPWGDTQYF. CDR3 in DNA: TGTGCCAGCAGCCCGTGGGGAGATACGCAGTATTTT.

The CDR3 DNA reads as TGTGCCAGCTCACGTCCCCACTCCTCGACCTACGAGCAGTACTTC. Encoded protein: CASSRPHSSTYEQYF. V and J are TRBV18 and TRBJ2-7; D is unclear. The germline CDR1 and CDR2 sequences are KGHSH and LQKENI. The CDR3 has 15 residues. The V end lost 4 bases, the J end lost 2 bases, and 15 bases lay between the germline ends.

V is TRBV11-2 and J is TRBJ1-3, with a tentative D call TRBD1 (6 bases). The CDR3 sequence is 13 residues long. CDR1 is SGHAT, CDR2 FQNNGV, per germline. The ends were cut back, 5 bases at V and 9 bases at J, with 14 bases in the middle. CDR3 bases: TGTGCCAGCAGCGAGGACTTAGGGGGCACCATATATTTT. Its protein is CASSEDLGGTIYF.

The CDR3: CASSFTGGAKFF. CDR3 in DNA: TGTGCCAGCAGCTTCACGGGTGGGGCCAAGTTCTTC. The J gene is TRBJ2-1, the V gene TRBV5-5, with a possible D match to TRBD1 (5 bases). The CDR3 consists of 12 residues. The V gene lost 2 bases and the J gene lost 14 bases, with 14 bases spanning the gap. The germline gives CDR1 SGHKS, CDR2 YYEKEE (reference sequence).